The 22 T cell receptor beta chains listed next were all sequenced from one sample in a study of cytomegalovirus exposure and HLA in healthy donors. The data were produced by immunoSEQ multiplex PCR, yet TCRdb's version contains in-frame clones alone and is incomplete. The sample yields roughly 60,000 clones, roughly 94% seen once. Source material: PBMCs. The receptors were gathered from a man aged 18 to 30 in good health and CMV-seronegative.

This rearrangement joins TRBV6-5 to TRBJ2-4; D call uncertain. The V end lost 7 bases, the J end lost 4 bases, and 8 bases lay between the germline ends. The CDR3 runs to 12 residues. Per the germline V gene, CDR1 is MNHEY and CDR2 is SVGAGI. The CDR3 loop is CASTELKNIQYF. The CDR3 nucleotides read TGTGCCAGCACTGAACTGAAAAACATTCAGTACTTC.

The rearrangement joins TRBV11-3 to TRBJ1-4; 7 bases align to TRBD1. The CDR3 spans 14 residues. Trimming took 1 base from V and 10 from J; bases not matched to a gene: 6. CDR1 and CDR2 from the germline V gene are SGHNT and YENEEA. CDR3 coding DNA: TGTGCCAGCAGCTTAGGGGACAGCGGAGGAAAACTGTTTTTT. Translation: CASSLGDSGGKLFF.

The V and J genes are TRBV13 and TRBJ1-1; D not resolved. The germline V gene encodes CDR1 PRHDT and CDR2 FYEKMQ (reference sequence). V dropped 0 bases and J dropped 2 bases, with 10 bases sitting between them. CDR3 size: 15 residues. The CDR3 nucleotides are TGTGCCAGCAGCTTAGGAACGTCGGGTAACACTGAAGCTTTCTTT. It codes for CASSLGTSGNTEAFF.

This chain joins TRBV7-3 and TRBJ2-3; the match to TRBD2 covers 7 bases. The CDR3 sequence is 13 residues long. The V gene end was trimmed by 2 bases and the J gene end by 5 bases; junction bases not matched to a gene: 1. Per the germline V gene, CDR1 is SGHTA and CDR2 is FQGTGA. The CDR3 loop is CASSLAGVDTQYF. DNA of the CDR3: TGTGCCAGCAGCTTAGCGGGAGTAGATACGCAGTATTTT.

V usage is TRBV6-1 and J usage is TRBJ2-1; 12 positions agree with TRBD2. The germline gives CDR1 MNHNS, CDR2 SASEGT. V lost 1 base to trimming and J lost 7 bases; unmatched junction nucleotides: 5. The CDR3 totals 16 residues. The CDR3 nucleotides are TGTGCCAGCAGTGAAGGACTAGCGGGAGTGAGTAATGAGCAGTTCTTC. Translating gives CASSEGLAGVSNEQFF.

The rearrangement joins TRBV27 to TRBJ2-1, with 7 bases aligning to TRBD2. The CDR3 has 15 amino acids. The germline V gene has CDR1 MNHEY and CDR2 SMNVEV (reference sequence). With 2 bases clipped from V and 7 bases from J, the junction kept 8 bases outside the gene matches. CDR3 region: CASSLIAGVGNEQFF. DNA of the CDR3: TGTGCCAGCAGTTTAATCGCGGGAGTGGGGAATGAGCAGTTCTTC.

The sample holds one count of this clone. The chain recombines TRBV9 with TRBJ2-3; 9 bases match TRBD2. V was clipped by 5 bases and J by 2 bases; unmatched bases: 6. The CDR3 has 15 residues. Germline V lookup: CDR1 SGDLS, CDR2 YYNGEE. CDR3 residues: CASSLAGVITDTQYF. The CDR3 bases are TGTGCCAGCAGTTTAGCGGGAGTAATCACAGATACGCAGTATTTT.

This chain connects TRBV7-4 to TRBJ1-3; D remains ambiguous. Germline values: CDR1 SGHVT, CDR2 SQSDAQ. The length of the CDR3 is 14 residues. Trimming took off 6 bases at V and 0 bases at J, with 9 bases between the two ends. Written as DNA, the CDR3 is TGTGCCAGCAGTCATTTGAGCTCTGGAAACACCATATATTTT. It yields the protein CASSHLSSGNTIYF.

This clone came up once. This sequence joins TRBV6-5 and TRBJ1-1; tentative D call: TRBD1 (6 bases). CDR1 and CDR2 from the germline V gene are MNHEY and SVGAGI. This CDR3 spans 13 amino acids. V lost 2 bases and J 8 bases, leaving 12 bases between the germline ends. The DNA of the CDR3 is TGTGCCAGCAGTTACCAGAGGACAGAGGAAGCTTTCTTT. As protein: CASSYQRTEEAFF.

V and J are TRBV25-1 and TRBJ2-5; possible D gene TRBD1, 5 bases. CDR3 size: 13 residues. The V gene lost 3 bases and the J gene lost 5 bases, with 10 bases spanning the gap. Germline CDR1 and CDR2: MGHDK and SYGVNS. The CDR3 loop reads CASSDPGRETQYF. For the CDR3, the DNA is TGTGCCAGCAGTGATCCAGGGCGCGAGACCCAGTACTTC.

The V and J genes are TRBV28 and TRBJ1-4, with D tentatively TRBD1 (5 bases). The CDR3 length is 17 residues. Germline-derived CDR1 and CDR2 are MDHEN and SYDVKM. Trimming left V 5 bases short and J 0 bases short, with 16 bases between. CDR3 DNA: TGTGCCAGCAGTCCACAGGAAGGGCCAGCAACTAATGAAAAACTGTTTTTT. This codes for CASSPQEGPATNEKLFF.

The chain has TRBV27 and TRBJ1-2, with a tentative D call TRBD1 (5 bases). CDR1 and CDR2 (germline): MNHEY, SMNVEV (reference sequence). The length of the CDR3 is 15 residues. V was trimmed by 2 bases and J by 7 bases, leaving 17 bases between them. CDR3 residues: CASSLSLQRGGGYTF. The CDR3 DNA reads TGTGCCAGCAGTTTAAGTCTCCAGAGGGGAGGTGGCTACACCTTC.

V usage is TRBV6-6 and J usage is TRBJ1-1; maybe TRBD1 (6 bases). Per the germline V gene, CDR1 is MNHNY and CDR2 is SVGAGI (reference sequence). This CDR3 is built from 16 residues. The germline V and J ends were trimmed by 2 bases and 0 bases, with 13 bases remaining between them. CDR3 protein: CASSYPRGGLNTEAFF. The CDR3 DNA follows: TGTGCCAGCAGTTACCCCCGGGGGGGCTTGAACACTGAAGCTTTCTTT.

This chain uses TRBV7-6 with TRBJ2-1, with 16 nucleotides matching TRBD2. The J segment lost 7 bases and the V segment lost 4 bases, leaving 7 bases of the junction unmatched. The CDR3 length is 17 residues. Germline V gene lookup returns CDR1 SGHVS and CDR2 FNYEAQ. The CDR3 DNA reads TGTGCCAGCAGCTCGGGGGGACTAGCGGGAGGGTTAAATGAGCAGTTCTTC. It translates to CASSSGGLAGGLNEQFF.

The chain combines TRBV19 with TRBJ1-4; tentative D call: TRBD1 (6 bases). Trimming removed 7 bases from V and 1 base from J, with 7 bases in between. Germline CDR1 and CDR2: LNHDA and SQIVND (reference sequence). This CDR3 is 13 amino acids long. The CDR3 DNA reads TGTGCCAGTACGGACAGAACTAATGAAAAACTGTTTTTT. Protein: CASTDRTNEKLFF.

V usage is TRBV15 and J usage is TRBJ2-7; 9 bases are shared with TRBD2. Germline-derived CDR1 and CDR2 are LNHNV and YYDKDF (reference sequence). V was pared by 6 bases and J by 3 bases, with 6 bases of the junction left unmatched. The CDR3 extends over 14 amino acids. The CDR3 spells CATRDSGSSYEQYF. CDR3 nucleotides: TGTGCCACCAGAGATAGCGGGAGTAGCTACGAGCAGTACTTC.

The chain uses TRBV11-3 and TRBJ2-1, with 7 bases lining up with TRBD1. The CDR3 covers 18 residues. The germline gives CDR1 SGHNT, CDR2 YENEEA. Trimming at V came to 0 bases and at J to 1 base, leaving 9 bases not matched to a gene. The CDR3 reads CASSLEFWGQSSYNEQFF. The CDR3 DNA follows: TGTGCCAGCAGCTTAGAGTTTTGGGGACAGAGTTCCTACAATGAGCAGTTCTTC.

The genes are TRBV18 and TRBJ2-7, with 10 nucleotides matching TRBD1. The CDR3 is 15 residues long. The germline gives CDR1 KGHSH, CDR2 LQKENI. V shed 0 bases, J shed 7 bases, and the junction held 6 bases outside the gene matches. The CDR3 DNA reads as TGTGCCAGCTCACCACCCGGGACAGGGGCACGGGAGCAGTACTTC. Its protein is CASSPPGTGAREQYF.

The genes are TRBV15 and TRBJ1-2; D gene ambiguous. V dropped 0 bases and J dropped 3 bases, with 11 bases sitting between them. CDR1 and CDR2 (germline): LNHNV, YYDKDF (reference sequence). The CDR3 sequence is 15 residues long. CDR3 DNA: TGTGCCACCAGCAGAGAGGTCAGCGAGGACTATGGCTACACCTTC. The encoded protein is CATSREVSEDYGYTF.

J is TRBJ1-3 and V is TRBV6-5; D is unclear. The CDR3 extends over 12 amino acids. Per the germline V gene, CDR1 is MNHEY and CDR2 is SVGAGI. The ends were cut back, 6 bases at V and 4 bases at J, with 7 bases in the middle. This chain's CDR3 is CASREEGNTIYF. Written as DNA, the CDR3 is TGTGCCAGCAGGGAGGAAGGAAACACCATATATTTT.

This sequence joins TRBV30 and TRBJ1-5; D gene uncertain. CDR1 GTSNPN and CDR2 SVGIG come from the germline V gene (reference sequence). The V gene lost 1 base and the J gene lost 4 bases, with 5 bases spanning the gap. There are 12 residues in the CDR3. The CDR3 bases are TGTGCCTGGAGTGCCCAAAATCAGCCCCAGCATTTT. Translation: CAWSAQNQPQHF.

The J gene is TRBJ2-7, the V gene TRBV28; TRBD2 matches 9 bases. This CDR3 contains 13 residues. J gave up 2 bases and V 6 bases, and 2 bases lay outside the gene matches. CDR1 is MDHEN, CDR2 SYDVKM, per germline. As DNA, the CDR3 is TGTGCCAGCAGGGCTAGCGGGACCTACGAGCAGTACTTC. The encoded protein is CASRASGTYEQYF.